One and the same sample provided the 8 T cell receptor beta chains below, sequenced in a study of cytomegalovirus exposure and HLA in healthy donors. The PCR employed 60 Vbeta primers together with 13 Jbeta primers. Profiling relied on immunoSEQ multiplex PCR, and the TCRdb table lists in-frame clones only, not all of them. The data contain about 140,000 clones, 73% of them singletons. Sequencing was done on a sample of PBMCs. These receptors all come from a middle-aged woman in good health and CMV-seronegative.

The chain uses TRBV19 and TRBJ2-1; TRBD1 might be the D (6 bases). Trimming took off 9 bases at V and 5 bases at J, with 26 bases between the two ends. The CDR3 has 17 residues. Germline lookup yields CDR1 LNHDA and CDR2 SQIVND (reference sequence). The CDR3 region is CARVQRQDRNIDNEQFF. Written as DNA, the CDR3 is TGTGCCAGAGTACAACGACAAGACAGGAATATAGACAATGAGCAGTTCTTC.

The rearrangement links TRBV7-9 to TRBJ2-1; 7 nucleotides agree with TRBD2. This CDR3 comprises 15 residues. CDR1 and CDR2 from the germline V gene are SEHNR and FQNEAQ (reference sequence). V was pared by 4 bases and J by 2 bases, with 5 bases of the junction left unmatched. CDR3 sequence (DNA): TGTGCCAGCAGCTCCGCTAGCGGAACCTACAATGAGCAGTTCTTC. Translation: CASSSASGTYNEQFF.

J is TRBJ2-1 and V is TRBV5-1; 11 nucleotides line up with TRBD2. This CDR3 contains 15 residues. V shed 2 bases and J 5 bases; nucleotides not matched to a gene: 3. Germline CDR1 is SGHRS and CDR2 is YFSETQ. This CDR3 is CASSLLAGENNEQFF. The CDR3 DNA is TGCGCCAGCAGCTTACTAGCGGGGGAGAACAATGAGCAGTTCTTC.

The chain combines TRBV5-4 with TRBJ2-2; D not certain. Germline V gives CDR1 SGHNT, CDR2 YYREEE (reference sequence). The germline V and J ends were trimmed by 2 bases and 6 bases, with 5 bases remaining between them. The CDR3 consists of 12 residues. The CDR3 bases are TGTGCCAGCAGCTTTAATTCCGGGGAGCTGTTTTTT. Its protein product is CASSFNSGELFF. The full variable domain, its missing parts supplied by reference TRBV5-4 and TRBJ2-2, is ETGVTQSPTHLIKTRGQQVTLRCSSQSGHNTVSWYQQALGQGPQFIFQYYREEENGRGNFPPRFSGLQFPNYSSELNVNALELDDSALYLCASSFNSGELFFGEGSRLTVL.

As DNA, the CDR3 is TGTGCCAGCAGTTTATCTTTGGGCAACGCTTATGGCTACACCTTC. It yields the protein CASSLSLGNAYGYTF. This chain uses TRBV28 with TRBJ1-2; D remains ambiguous. The CDR3 runs 15 residues. Germline-derived CDR1 and CDR2 are MDHEN and SYDVKM. V lost 1 base and J 5 bases, leaving 14 bases between the germline ends.

This clone showed up just once. This chain joins TRBV4-1 and TRBJ1-2, with TRBD1 identical over 7 bases. V was clipped by 2 bases and J by 1 base; unmatched bases: 7. This CDR3 spans 16 amino acids. The V gene's germline CDR1 is MGHRA and CDR2 YSYEKL. The CDR3 region has the DNA TGCGCCAGCAGCCAATTGACAGGGTCAAATAACTATGGCTACACCTTC. This sequence encodes CASSQLTGSNNYGYTF.

This clone was observed a single time. V usage is TRBV19 and J usage is TRBJ2-5; 9 positions match TRBD2. CDR1 is LNHDA, CDR2 SQIVND, per germline (reference sequence). J was trimmed by 4 bases and V by 7 bases; bases with no gene match: 10. CDR3 size: 15 residues. The CDR3 reads CASTGREGYGETQYF. The DNA for the CDR3 is TGTGCCAGTACGGGGCGGGAGGGCTATGGAGAGACCCAGTACTTC.

This sequence joins TRBV30 and TRBJ1-5; D unclear. The CDR3 is 15 residues long. The V end lost 0 bases, the J end lost 0 bases, and 9 bases lay between the germline ends. In germline, CDR1 is GTSNPN, CDR2 SVGIG (reference sequence). DNA for the CDR3: TGTGCCTGGAGTGTGTCGCTAAATAGCAATCAGCCCCAGCATTTT. It is translated as CAWSVSLNSNQPQHF. Together with reference TRBV30 and TRBJ1-5, the CDR3 gives the full variable domain: SQTIHQWPATLVQPVGSPLSLECTVEGTSNPNLYWYRQAAGRGLQLLFYSVGIGQISSEVPQNLSASRPQDRQFILSSKKLLLSDSGFYLCAWSVSLNSNQPQHFGDGTRLSIL.